This T cell receptor (beta chain) stems from a study of technical replicates of blood from a few donors (dated by TCRdb to the late 2010s). V sheds 4 bases and J sheds 3 bases, leaving 12 bases between their ends. The CDR3 numbers 14 residues from cysteine through phenylalanine. Of the read, only the CDR3 DNA is kept; its 42 bases are in frame from base 1. As encoded in the germline V gene, CDR1 is SGHDT while CDR2 is YYEEEE. To prepare the library, the immunoSEQ multiplex PCR assay was applied. Imported from immuneACCESS, the table was reduced by TCRdb to in-frame sequences with V and J called. These copies leave out some clones; in studies compared against another copy, an unresolved V gene accounts for under half, and the cause of the remainder is not known. The sample table holds 80,000 to 90,000 clones, of which roughly 94% were seen once. Roughly 0.25% of the sample goes to the ten largest clones.

On this clone: Its antigen remains undetermined. The sample holds no much larger clone one base away, and base qualities are not on file.

The V and J segments used are TRBV5-6 and TRBJ2-3, with a tentative D gene TRBD2 over 7 matching bases. The TCR originated in a human donor in good health. Sequenced material: T cells isolated from PBMCs. The nucleotide sequence reads as follows: TGTGCCAGCAGCCCAAGGGGGGGGACAGATACGCAGTATTTT. Translated, this is CASSPRGGTDTQYF.